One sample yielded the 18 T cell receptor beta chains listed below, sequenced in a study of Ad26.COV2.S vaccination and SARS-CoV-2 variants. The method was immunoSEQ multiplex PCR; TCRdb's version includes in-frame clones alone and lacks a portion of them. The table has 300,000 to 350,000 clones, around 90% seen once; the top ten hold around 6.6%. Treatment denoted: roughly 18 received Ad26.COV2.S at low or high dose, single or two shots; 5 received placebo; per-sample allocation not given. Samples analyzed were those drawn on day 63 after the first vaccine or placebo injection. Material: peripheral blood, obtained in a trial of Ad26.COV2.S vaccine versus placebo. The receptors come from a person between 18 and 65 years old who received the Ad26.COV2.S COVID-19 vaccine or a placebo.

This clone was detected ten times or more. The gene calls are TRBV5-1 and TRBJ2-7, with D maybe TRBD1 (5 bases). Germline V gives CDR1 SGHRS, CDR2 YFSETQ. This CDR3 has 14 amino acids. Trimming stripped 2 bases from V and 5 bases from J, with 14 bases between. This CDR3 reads CASSFSVGANEQYF. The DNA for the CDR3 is TGCGCCAGCAGCTTCTCGGTTGGGGCAAACGAGCAGTACTTC.

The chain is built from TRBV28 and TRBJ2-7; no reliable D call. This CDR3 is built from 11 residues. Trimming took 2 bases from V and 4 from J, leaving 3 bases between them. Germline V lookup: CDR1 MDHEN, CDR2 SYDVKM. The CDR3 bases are TGTGCCAGCAGTTTAATTTACGAGCAGTACTTC. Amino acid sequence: CASSLIYEQYF.

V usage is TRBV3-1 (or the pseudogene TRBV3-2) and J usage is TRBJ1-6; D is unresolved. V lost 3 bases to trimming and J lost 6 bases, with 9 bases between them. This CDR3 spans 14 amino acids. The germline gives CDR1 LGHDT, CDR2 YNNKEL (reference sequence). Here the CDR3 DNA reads TGTGCCAGCAGCCAGGATGACGGTAATTCACCCCTCCACTTT. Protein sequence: CASSQDDGNSPLHF.

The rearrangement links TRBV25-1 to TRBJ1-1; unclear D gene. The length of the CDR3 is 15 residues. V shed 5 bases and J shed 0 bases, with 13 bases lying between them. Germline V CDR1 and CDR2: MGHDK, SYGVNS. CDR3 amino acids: CASSNIGPMNTEAFF. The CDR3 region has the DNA TGTGCCAGCAGTAATATCGGGCCTATGAACACTGAAGCTTTCTTT.

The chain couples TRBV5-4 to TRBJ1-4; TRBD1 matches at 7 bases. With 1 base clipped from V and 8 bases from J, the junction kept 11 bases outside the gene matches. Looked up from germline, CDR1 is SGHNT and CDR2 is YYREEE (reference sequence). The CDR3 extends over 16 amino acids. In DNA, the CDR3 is TGTGCCAGCAGCTTGAACTCAGGGGGGCTGGGGGAAAAACTGTTTTTT. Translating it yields CASSLNSGGLGEKLFF.

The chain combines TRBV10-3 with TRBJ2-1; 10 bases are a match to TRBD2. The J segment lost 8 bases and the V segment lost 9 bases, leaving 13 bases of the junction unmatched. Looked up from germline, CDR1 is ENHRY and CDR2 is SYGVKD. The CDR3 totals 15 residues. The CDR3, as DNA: TGTGCCATTTCCTTCCGGACTAGCGGAGAAGATGAGCAGTTCTTC. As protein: CAISFRTSGEDEQFF.

The DNA of the CDR3 is TGTGCCAGCAGCTCACTTCTTTATGGCTACACCTTC. As protein: CASSSLLYGYTF. The chain combines TRBV14 with TRBJ1-2; D is unclear. Germline lookup yields CDR1 SGHDN and CDR2 FVKESK. Trimming shortened V by 5 bases and J by 5 bases, and 9 bases separated the two germline ends. CDR3 size: 12 residues.

CDR3 in DNA: TGCGCCAGCAGCGGGGGGAGGGGACAGATTTACGAGCAGTACTTC. Amino acid sequence: CASSGGRGQIYEQYF. V gene TRBV5-1 combines with J gene TRBJ2-7; D may match TRBD1 or TRBD2 (7 bases each). Germline loops: CDR1 SGHRS, CDR2 YFSETQ. The CDR3 totals 15 residues. Trimming took off 4 bases at V and 4 bases at J, with 18 bases between the two ends.

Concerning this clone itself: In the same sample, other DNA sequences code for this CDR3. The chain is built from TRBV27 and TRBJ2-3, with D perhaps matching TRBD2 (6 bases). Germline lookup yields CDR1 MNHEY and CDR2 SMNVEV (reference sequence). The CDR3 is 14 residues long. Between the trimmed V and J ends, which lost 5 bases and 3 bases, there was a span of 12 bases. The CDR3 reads CASSPGLRTDTQYF. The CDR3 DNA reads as TGTGCCAGCAGTCCGGGACTTCGTACAGATACGCAGTATTTT.

CDR3 DNA sequence: TGTGCCAGCAGCCCCGGGACAGGGGGCGTTTTTGGCTACACCTTC. Amino acids: CASSPGTGGVFGYTF. J is TRBJ1-2 and V is TRBV11-2; 12 bases line up with TRBD1. The CDR3 has 15 residues. With V trimmed by 5 bases and J by 7 bases, 8 bases remained unmatched. Germline CDR1 SGHAT, CDR2 FQNNGV.

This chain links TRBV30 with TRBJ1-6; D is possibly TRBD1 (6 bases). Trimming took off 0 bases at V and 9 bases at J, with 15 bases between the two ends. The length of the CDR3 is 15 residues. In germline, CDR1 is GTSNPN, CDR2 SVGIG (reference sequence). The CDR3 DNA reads TGTGCCTGGAGTGTACGGCAGGGGACTAGTTCACCCCTCCACTTT. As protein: CAWSVRQGTSSPLHF.

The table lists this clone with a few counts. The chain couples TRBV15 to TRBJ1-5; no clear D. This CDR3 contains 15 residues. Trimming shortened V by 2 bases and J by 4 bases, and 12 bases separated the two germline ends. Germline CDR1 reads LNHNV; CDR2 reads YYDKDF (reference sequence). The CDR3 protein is CATSRSTDLNQPQHF. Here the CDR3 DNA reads TGTGCCACCAGCAGATCTACCGACTTAAATCAGCCCCAGCATTTT.

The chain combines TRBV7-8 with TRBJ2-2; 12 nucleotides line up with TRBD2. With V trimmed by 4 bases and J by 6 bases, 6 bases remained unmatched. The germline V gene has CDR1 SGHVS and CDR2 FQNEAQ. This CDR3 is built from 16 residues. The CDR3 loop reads CASSSLTSGRPGELFF. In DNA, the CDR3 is TGTGCCAGCAGCTCTCTGACTAGCGGGAGACCCGGGGAGCTGTTTTTT.

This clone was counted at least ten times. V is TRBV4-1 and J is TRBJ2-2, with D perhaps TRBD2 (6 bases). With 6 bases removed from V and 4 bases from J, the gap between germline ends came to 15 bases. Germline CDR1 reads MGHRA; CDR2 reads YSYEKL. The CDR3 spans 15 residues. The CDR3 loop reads CASRPTSGATGELFF. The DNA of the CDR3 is TGCGCCAGCAGACCCACTTCGGGAGCCACCGGGGAGCTGTTTTTT.

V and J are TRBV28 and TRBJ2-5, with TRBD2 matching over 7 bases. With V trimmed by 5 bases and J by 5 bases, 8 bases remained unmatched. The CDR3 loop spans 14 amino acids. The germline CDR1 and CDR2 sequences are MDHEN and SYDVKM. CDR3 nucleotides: TGTGCCAGCAGTGCCAGCGGGAATTATGAGACCCAGTACTTC. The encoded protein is CASSASGNYETQYF.

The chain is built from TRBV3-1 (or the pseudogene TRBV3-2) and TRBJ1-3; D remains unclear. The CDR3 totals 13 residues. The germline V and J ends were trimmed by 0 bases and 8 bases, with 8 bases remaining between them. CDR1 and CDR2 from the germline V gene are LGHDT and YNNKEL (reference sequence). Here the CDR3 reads CASSQDGRDTIYF. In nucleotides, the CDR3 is TGTGCCAGCAGCCAAGATGGGCGGGACACCATATATTTT.

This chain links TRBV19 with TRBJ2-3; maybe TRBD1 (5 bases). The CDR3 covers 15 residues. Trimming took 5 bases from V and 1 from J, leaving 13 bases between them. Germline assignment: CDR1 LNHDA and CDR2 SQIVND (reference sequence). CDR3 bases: TGTGCCAGTAGTGGACAACGCCGGCGCACAGATACGCAGTATTTT. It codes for CASSGQRRRTDTQYF. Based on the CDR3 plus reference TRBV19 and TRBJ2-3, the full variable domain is DGGITQSPKYLFRKEGQNVTLSCEQNLNHDAMYWYRQDPGQGLRLIYYSQIVNDFQKGDIAEGYSVSREKKESFPLTVTSAQKNPTAFYLCASSGQRRRTDTQYFGPGTRLTVL.

For the CDR3, the DNA is TGTGCCAGCAGTTACCCCGTCCCGGGGCCCCAACTGTACGAGCAGTACTTC. Translation: CASSYPVPGPQLYEQYF. The V call is TRBV6-2 or TRBV6-3, the J call TRBJ2-7; D is perhaps TRBD1 or TRBD2 (5 bases each). This CDR3 contains 17 residues. Germline CDR1 and CDR2: MNHEY and SVGEGT. Trimming stripped 2 bases from V and 4 bases from J, with 21 bases between.